Following are 12 T cell receptor beta chains from one sample sequenced in a study of T cells in women clearing cervical HPV infection. Here immunoSEQ multiplex PCR was the method, and the copy in TCRdb shows in-frame clones only, minus some. The listing records approximately 30,000 clones. The sequencing sample was made of blood buffy coat. The source is a woman aged 18 to 75 with a cervical HPV16 infection that either progressed to CIN3+ or cleared (not recorded which).

With regard to this clone: The read stops 3 residues short of the end of the CDR3; the missing end is completed from the germline J gene. The gene calls are TRBV19 and TRBJ1-2; D gene uncertain. Germline CDR1 reads LNHDA; CDR2 reads SQIVND (reference sequence). This CDR3 region has 15 residues. CDR3 DNA, as far as it was read: TGTGCCAGTACCACGCCCCGGGGAGGGTATCGAGGC. Its protein is CASTTPRGGYRG. The CDR3 reads in full as CASTTPRGGYRGYTF. Variable domain in full (rest from reference TRBV19 and TRBJ1-2): DGGITQSPKYLFRKEGQNVTLSCEQNLNHDAMYWYRQDPGQGLRLIYYSQIVNDFQKGDIAEGYSVSREKKESFPLTVTSAQKNPTAFYLCASTTPRGGYRGYTFGSGTRLTVV.

Note on this clone: From the germline J gene comes the end of the CDR3, since the read stops 3 residues before it. The V and J genes are TRBV5-1 and TRBJ2-3; 9 bases match TRBD1. J lost 4 bases, V lost 5 bases, and 8 bases had no gene match. Germline CDR1 is SGHRS and CDR2 is YFSETQ. This CDR3 has 15 amino acids. The chain's CDR3 is CASSYGQGSPDTQYF. Incomplete CDR3 DNA: TGCGCCAGCAGTTATGGACAGGGGTCCCCAGATACG. Supplemented by reference TRBV5-1 and TRBJ2-3, the full variable domain reads KAGVTQTPRYLIKTRGQQVTLSCSPISGHRSVSWYQQTPGQGLQFLFEYFSETQRNKGNFPGRFSGRQFSNSRSEMNVSTLELGDSALYLCASSYGQGSPDTQYFGPGTRLTVL.

In regard to this clone: The CDR3 extends 3 residues past the end of the read, so its final part is completed from the germline J gene. The chain has TRBV19 and TRBJ1-1, with TRBD1 matching over 11 bases. Looked up from germline, CDR1 is LNHDA and CDR2 is SQIVND (reference sequence). There are 15 residues in the CDR3. The CDR3 reads CASSLDRGPTYEAFF. Partial CDR3 DNA: TGTGCCAGTAGTTTGGACAGGGGGCCCACCTACGAG.

Turning to this clone: The CDR3 extends 3 residues past the end of the read, so its final part is completed from the germline J gene. The V gene is TRBV11-2, the J gene TRBJ2-7, with TRBD2 matching 7 bases. CDR1 and CDR2 (germline): SGHAT, FQNNGV. J gave up 5 bases and V 6 bases, and 4 bases lay outside the gene matches. CDR3 length: 12 residues. The CDR3 spells CASRTSAHEQYF. The CDR3 DNA, read in part, is TGTGCCAGCAGAACTAGCGCCCACGAG.

A word on this clone: The CDR3 end is not reached by the read, which stops 3 residues before it; the germline J gene fills it in. V usage is TRBV10-3 and J usage is TRBJ1-2; TRBD1 might be the D (5 bases). Trimming took off 4 bases at V and 0 bases at J, with 27 bases between the two ends. The length of the CDR3 is 20 residues. CDR1 and CDR2 (germline): ENHRY, SYGVKD. CDR3 sequence: CAISGPPSPGLPRPNYGYTF. The CDR3 DNA, read in part, is TGTGCCATCAGTGGCCCCCCCTCCCCGGGACTCCCTAGGCCTAACTATGGC.

Concerning this clone: Coverage ceases 3 residues before the CDR3 finishes, and the germline J gene fills in the end. The V gene is TRBV6-2 or TRBV6-3, the J gene TRBJ2-2; D is unclear. V lost 7 bases to trimming and J lost 3 bases, with 6 bases between them. CDR1 and CDR2 (germline): MNHEY, SVGEGT. The CDR3 totals 12 residues. The CDR3 DNA, read in part, is TGTGCCAGCACGGCGGACACCGGGGAG. It yields the protein CASTADTGE. The whole CDR3 protein is CASTADTGELFF.

As concerns this clone: The read stops 3 residues short of the end of the CDR3; the missing end is completed from the germline J gene. The chain joins TRBV7-2 to TRBJ2-4; D not certain. CDR3 length: 14 residues. CDR1 and CDR2 from the germline V gene are SGHTA and FQGNSA. The CDR3 protein is CASSLQAADRGQYF. CDR3 DNA (partial): TGTGCCAGCAGCTTACAGGCCGCCGATAGAGGT.

Notes on this clone: Read sequence stops 3 residues before the CDR3 end, and the germline J gene provides the missing end. V gene TRBV7-8 combines with J gene TRBJ2-2; D may be TRBD2 (6 bases). CDR3 length: 15 residues. Germline values: CDR1 SGHVS, CDR2 FQNEAQ. The CDR3 DNA, read in part, is TGTGCCACCCGAGACTCCGGGACTGGTAATTCACCG. Its translation is CATRDSGTGNSP. The whole CDR3 protein is CATRDSGTGNSPLFF. The whole variable domain, filled in from reference TRBV7-8 and TRBJ2-2, reads GAGVSQSPRYKVAKRGQDVALRCDPISGHVSLFWYQQALGQGPEFLTYFQNEAQLDKSGLPSDRFFAERPEGSVSTLKIQRTQQEDSAVYLCATRDSGTGNSPLFFGEGSRLTVL.

Regarding this clone: The observed sequence ends 3 residues before the CDR3 terminus, with the missing tail filled in from the germline J gene. The rearrangement joins TRBV6-2 or TRBV6-3 to TRBJ1-1, with 7 positions matching TRBD1. This CDR3 comprises 15 residues. V gave up 5 bases and J gave up 3 bases; unmatched junction bases: 9. Germline CDR1 reads MNHEY; CDR2 reads SVGEGT. The CDR3 loop reads CASSLFTGVHTEAFF. CDR3 DNA (partial): TGTGCCAGCAGTCTCTTTACAGGGGTCCACACTGAA.

In the case of this clone: With the read ending 3 residues before the CDR3 end, the germline J gene is used to fill in that end. This chain connects TRBV19 to TRBJ2-7; TRBD1 agrees at 9 bases. Germline V gene lookup returns CDR1 LNHDA and CDR2 SQIVND (reference sequence). V dropped 5 bases and J dropped 3; count of bases not matched to a gene: 8. The CDR3 sequence is 15 residues long. The CDR3 reads CASSAGTGINYEQYF. The DNA read from the CDR3 is TGTGCCAGTAGTGCCGGGACAGGGATAAACTACGAG. Combining the CDR3 with reference TRBV19 and TRBJ2-7 gives the whole variable domain DGGITQSPKYLFRKEGQNVTLSCEQNLNHDAMYWYRQDPGQGLRLIYYSQIVNDFQKGDIAEGYSVSREKKESFPLTVTSAQKNPTAFYLCASSAGTGINYEQYFGPGTRLTVT.

A remark on this clone: The read terminates 3 residues ahead of where the CDR3 ends, so the germline J gene completes it. The chain employs TRBV25-1 and TRBJ2-7; TRBD1 matches 9 bases. This CDR3 region has 14 residues. Germline-derived CDR1 and CDR2 are MGHDK and SYGVNS. V shed 3 bases, J shed 6 bases, and the junction held 6 bases outside the gene matches. The sequenced part of the CDR3 DNA is TGTGCCAGCAGTGAGGACAGGGGATGGGGCGAG. Residues: CASSEDRGWGE. The entire CDR3 reads CASSEDRGWGEQYF.

Details on this clone: The DNA ends 3 residues before the CDR3 does, and the rest of the CDR3 is filled in from the germline J gene. The rearrangement uses TRBV10-3 and TRBJ1-1, with TRBD1 matching 9 bases. The ends lost 8 bases at V and 2 bases at J; junction bases unmatched: 12. Germline CDR1 is ENHRY and CDR2 is SYGVKD. The CDR3 loop spans 16 amino acids. CDR3 amino acids: CAIPAGQGLVNTEAFF. The covered CDR3 bases are TGTGCCATCCCGGCGGGACAGGGATTAGTCAACACTGAA.